In this sample, the clone carrying this T cell receptor (beta chain) turned up once. TCRdb's table, derived via immunoSEQ multiplex PCR, lists solely in-frame clones and lacks some. The top ten clones hold about 1.9% of a sample with around 280,000 clones, more than 75% of them seen once. These data belong to a study of blood T cell repertoires in COVID-19. Across the study: Researchers got acute and convalescent COVID-19 samples from the United States, Italy and Spain. Sample material is recorded as cDNA or gDNA derived from T cells, B-cell-depleted T cells, or PBMCs.

The TCR originated in a woman aged 30 to 39 who had recovered from COVID-19. The sample was peripheral blood.

CDR3 sequence (DNA): TGTGCCAGCAGTTACTCGGCTGTTTATGAGCAGTTCTTC. Residues: CASSYSAVYEQFF. The V gene is TRBV6-2 or TRBV6-3, the J gene TRBJ2-1; D unresolved. Germline CDR1 reads MNHEY; CDR2 reads SVGEGT. Trimming left V 0 bases short and J 8 bases short, with 8 bases between. The CDR3 length is 13 residues.